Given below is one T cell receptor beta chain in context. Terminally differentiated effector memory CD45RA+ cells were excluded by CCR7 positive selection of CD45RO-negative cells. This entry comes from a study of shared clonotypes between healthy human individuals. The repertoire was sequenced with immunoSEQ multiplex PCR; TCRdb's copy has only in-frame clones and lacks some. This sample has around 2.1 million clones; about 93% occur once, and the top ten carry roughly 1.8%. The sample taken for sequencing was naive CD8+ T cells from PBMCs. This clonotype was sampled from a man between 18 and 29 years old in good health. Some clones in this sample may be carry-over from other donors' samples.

This CDR3 reads CASSSLEDWTEAFF. CDR3 nucleotides: TGTGCCAGCAGTTCGCTGGAGGATTGGACTGAAGCTTTCTTT. This chain connects TRBV27 to TRBJ1-1; D ambiguous. The CDR3 is made up of 14 amino acids. The germline V gene has CDR1 MNHEY and CDR2 SMNVEV (reference sequence). V was clipped by 4 bases and J by 5 bases, with 14 bases between them.